This T cell receptor beta chain was recovered during a study of Ad26.COV2.S vaccination and SARS-CoV-2 variants. Findings of the study overall: Researchers cautioned that TCR breadth and depth analyses may have underestimated total T cell responses. Vaccinated individuals (as opposed to placebo recipients) had higher spike-specific TCR breadth.

From germline, CDR1 is GTSNPN and CDR2 SVGIG (reference sequence). Trimming left V 2 bases short and J 5 bases short, with 10 bases between. The CDR3 contains 13 residues. On this clone: Its antigen remains unknown.

Here immunoSEQ multiplex PCR was the method, and the copy in TCRdb shows in-frame clones only, minus some. The data hold some 190,000 clones, with 87% observed a single time. Sequenced here: peripheral blood, sampled after recovery from COVID-19. The J gene is TRBJ1-5, the V gene TRBV30; D uncertain. The clonotype comes from a human donor who had recovered from COVID-19. The CDR3 loop is CAWSQGWDQPQHF. For the CDR3, the DNA is TGTGCCTGGAGTCAAGGGTGGGATCAGCCCCAGCATTTT.